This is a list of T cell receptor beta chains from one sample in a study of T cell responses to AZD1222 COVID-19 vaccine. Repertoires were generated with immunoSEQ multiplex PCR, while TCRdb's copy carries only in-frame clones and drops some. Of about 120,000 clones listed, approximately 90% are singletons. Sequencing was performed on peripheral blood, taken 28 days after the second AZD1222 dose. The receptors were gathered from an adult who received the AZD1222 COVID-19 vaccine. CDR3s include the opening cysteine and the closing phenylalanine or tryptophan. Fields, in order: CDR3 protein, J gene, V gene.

CDR3aa: CASSPQRVRTDTQYF
j_gene: TRBJ2-3
v_gene: TRBV4-3

CDR3aa: CASSLGWEARGYTF
j_gene: TRBJ1-2
v_gene: TRBV7-2

CDR3aa: CASQNPDRGRVGYTF
j_gene: TRBJ1-2
v_gene: TRBV19

CDR3aa: CASSSTGTPSYEQYF
j_gene: TRBJ2-7
v_gene: TRBV18

CDR3aa: CASSQHMASVTEAFF
j_gene: TRBJ1-1
v_gene: TRBV14

CDR3aa: CASSPHRVGGTDTQYF
j_gene: TRBJ2-3
v_gene: TRBV7-6

CDR3aa: CASSPLGNTEAFF
j_gene: TRBJ1-1
v_gene: TRBV12-3/TRBV12-4

CDR3aa: CASSLRWQGNQPQHF
j_gene: TRBJ1-5
v_gene: TRBV7-2

CDR3aa: CASSYSRRGNEKLFF
j_gene: TRBJ1-4
v_gene: TRBV6-2/TRBV6-3

CDR3aa: CATTLGGGEAFF
j_gene: TRBJ1-1
v_gene: TRBV28

CDR3aa: CASSSPVGTNSPLHF
j_gene: TRBJ1-6
v_gene: TRBV27

CDR3aa: CASSPWEGTNTEAFF
j_gene: TRBJ1-1
v_gene: TRBV18

CDR3aa: CASSAGTGGYGYTF
j_gene: TRBJ1-2
v_gene: TRBV7-8

CDR3aa: CASSQMTGPHEQYF
j_gene: TRBJ2-7
v_gene: TRBV14

CDR3aa: CAIEGTSEKLFF
j_gene: TRBJ1-4
v_gene: TRBV7-2

CDR3aa: CASSLGHLPGNSPLHF
j_gene: TRBJ1-6
v_gene: TRBV9

CDR3aa: CASSPHEGAGNTEAFF
j_gene: TRBJ1-1
v_gene: TRBV28

CDR3aa: CASSNLAGSLGEQYF
j_gene: TRBJ2-7
v_gene: TRBV6-2/TRBV6-3

CDR3aa: CASSVGTGNTGELFF
j_gene: TRBJ2-2
v_gene: TRBV7-3

CDR3aa: CASSIVWQNEKLFF
j_gene: TRBJ1-4
v_gene: TRBV19

CDR3aa: CAISESGRQSYYEQYF
j_gene: TRBJ2-7
v_gene: TRBV10-3

CDR3aa: CASSQVGQQSPLHF
j_gene: TRBJ1-6
v_gene: TRBV4-3

CDR3aa: CASTGQGYGELFF
j_gene: TRBJ2-2
v_gene: TRBV2

CDR3aa: CATSREGLPVGYTF
j_gene: TRBJ1-2
v_gene: TRBV15

CDR3aa: CASSITGWNEQFF
j_gene: TRBJ2-1
v_gene: TRBV18

CDR3aa: CASSYGRGFGPDTQYF
j_gene: TRBJ2-3
v_gene: TRBV7-2

CDR3aa: CASSIGTANTEAFF
j_gene: TRBJ1-1
v_gene: TRBV19

CDR3aa: CASSYDPRNTEAFF
j_gene: TRBJ1-1
v_gene: TRBV6-2/TRBV6-3

CDR3aa: CASSPVQGPEAFF
j_gene: TRBJ1-1
v_gene: TRBV19

CDR3aa: CASSHDHPYTGSHYGYTF
j_gene: TRBJ1-2
v_gene: TRBV14

CDR3aa: CASSPQTSALETQYF
j_gene: TRBJ2-5
v_gene: TRBV18

CDR3aa: CASSFPSGGSTGELFF
j_gene: TRBJ2-2
v_gene: TRBV5-1

CDR3aa: CASSYLGNEQYF
j_gene: TRBJ2-7
v_gene: TRBV6-2/TRBV6-3

CDR3aa: CATSRGQNNSPLHF
j_gene: TRBJ1-6
v_gene: TRBV15

CDR3aa: CAISAGTGENPHF
j_gene: TRBJ1-2
v_gene: TRBV10-3

CDR3aa: CASSVWVQGSGNTIYF
j_gene: TRBJ1-3
v_gene: TRBV2

CDR3aa: CASSPWGGARTEAFF
j_gene: TRBJ1-1
v_gene: TRBV6-2/TRBV6-3

CDR3aa: CASSLSSYEQYF
j_gene: TRBJ2-7
v_gene: TRBV28

CDR3aa: CASQAAIHNTGELFF
j_gene: TRBJ2-2
v_gene: TRBV2

CDR3aa: CASSGQGIGYNEQFF
j_gene: TRBJ2-1
v_gene: TRBV6-2/TRBV6-3

CDR3aa: CASSQGAGYGANVLTF
j_gene: TRBJ2-6
v_gene: TRBV4-3

CDR3aa: CASSYQGGDYGYTF
j_gene: TRBJ1-2
v_gene: TRBV6-5

CDR3aa: CASSFPGIKHF
j_gene: TRBJ1-5
v_gene: TRBV28

CDR3aa: CASSVGQGAYGYTF
j_gene: TRBJ1-2
v_gene: TRBV9

CDR3aa: CASSVDRGNTGELFF
j_gene: TRBJ2-2
v_gene: TRBV2

CDR3aa: CASSQNLASGFYEQYF
j_gene: TRBJ2-7
v_gene: TRBV4-2

CDR3aa: CASVGLDEKLFF
j_gene: TRBJ1-4
v_gene: TRBV2

CDR3aa: CASSFTGGMWGYTF
j_gene: TRBJ1-2
v_gene: TRBV5-1

CDR3aa: CASRWESTGELFF
j_gene: TRBJ2-2
v_gene: TRBV5-1

CDR3aa: CSVNKPIRTNTGELFF
j_gene: TRBJ2-2
v_gene: TRBV29-1

CDR3aa: CASSVRAGDNSPLHF
j_gene: TRBJ1-6
v_gene: TRBV9

CDR3aa: CSVEDVNRQGRSNTEAFF
j_gene: TRBJ1-1
v_gene: TRBV29-1

CDR3aa: CASRITGEGEKLFF
j_gene: TRBJ1-4
v_gene: TRBV19

CDR3aa: CASSLAVTSGGAAETQYF
j_gene: TRBJ2-5
v_gene: TRBV7-9

CDR3aa: CATSDLGRGVNEQFF
j_gene: TRBJ2-1
v_gene: TRBV24-1

CDR3aa: CASSLGGQQSPLHF
j_gene: TRBJ1-6
v_gene: TRBV5-1

CDR3aa: CASSRGWGNTGELFF
j_gene: TRBJ2-2
v_gene: TRBV2

CDR3aa: CASSIVTGELFF
j_gene: TRBJ2-2
v_gene: TRBV6-2/TRBV6-3

CDR3aa: CASSENSSVWIHNQPQHF
j_gene: TRBJ1-5
v_gene: TRBV6-1

CDR3aa: CASSISGQQGSLREQYF
j_gene: TRBJ2-7
v_gene: TRBV19